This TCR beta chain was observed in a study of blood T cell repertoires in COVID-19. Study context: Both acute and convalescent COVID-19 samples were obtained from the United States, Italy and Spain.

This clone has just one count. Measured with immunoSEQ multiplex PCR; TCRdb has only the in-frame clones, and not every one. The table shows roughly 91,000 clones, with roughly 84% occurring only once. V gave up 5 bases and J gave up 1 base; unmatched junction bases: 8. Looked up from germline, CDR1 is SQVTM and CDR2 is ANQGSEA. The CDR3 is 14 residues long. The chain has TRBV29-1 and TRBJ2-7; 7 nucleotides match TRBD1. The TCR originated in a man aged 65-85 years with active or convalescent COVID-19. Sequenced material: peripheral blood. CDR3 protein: CSVTRTTGSYEQYF. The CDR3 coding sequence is TGCAGCGTTACTCGGACGACAGGGTCCTACGAGCAGTACTTC.